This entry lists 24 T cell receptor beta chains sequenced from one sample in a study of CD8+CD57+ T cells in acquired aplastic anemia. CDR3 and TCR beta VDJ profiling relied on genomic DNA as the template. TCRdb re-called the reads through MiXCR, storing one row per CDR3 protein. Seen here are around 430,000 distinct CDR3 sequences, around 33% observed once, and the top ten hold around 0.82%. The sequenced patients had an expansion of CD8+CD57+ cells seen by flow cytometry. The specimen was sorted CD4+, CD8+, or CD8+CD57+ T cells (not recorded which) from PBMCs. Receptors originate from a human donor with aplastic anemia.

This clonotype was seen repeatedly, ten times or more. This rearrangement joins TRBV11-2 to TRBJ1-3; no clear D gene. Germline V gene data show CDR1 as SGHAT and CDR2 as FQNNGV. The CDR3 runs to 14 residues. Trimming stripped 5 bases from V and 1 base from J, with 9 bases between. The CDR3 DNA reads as TGTGCCAGCAGCCCCGAGTGGTCTGGAAACACCATATATTTT. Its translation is CASSPEWSGNTIYF.

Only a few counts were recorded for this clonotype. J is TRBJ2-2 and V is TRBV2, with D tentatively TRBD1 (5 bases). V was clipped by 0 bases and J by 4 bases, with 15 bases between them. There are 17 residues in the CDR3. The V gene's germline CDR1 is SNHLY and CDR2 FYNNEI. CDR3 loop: CASSEAPMGQGTGELFF. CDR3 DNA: TGTGCCAGCAGTGAAGCCCCGATGGGGCAGGGCACCGGGGAGCTGTTTTTT.

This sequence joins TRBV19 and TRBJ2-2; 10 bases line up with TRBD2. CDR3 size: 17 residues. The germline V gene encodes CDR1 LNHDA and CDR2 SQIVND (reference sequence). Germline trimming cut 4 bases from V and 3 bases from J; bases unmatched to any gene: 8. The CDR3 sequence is CASSTLAGVADTGELFF. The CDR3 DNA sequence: TGTGCCAGTAGTACCCTAGCGGGAGTAGCGGACACCGGGGAGCTGTTTTTT.

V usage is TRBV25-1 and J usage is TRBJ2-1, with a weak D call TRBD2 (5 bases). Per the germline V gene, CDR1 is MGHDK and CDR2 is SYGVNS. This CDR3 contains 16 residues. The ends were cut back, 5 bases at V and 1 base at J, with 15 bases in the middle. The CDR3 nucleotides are TGTGCCAGCAGTCCCCCGAGGAGGATTTCCTACAATGAGCAGTTCTTC. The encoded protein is CASSPPRRISYNEQFF. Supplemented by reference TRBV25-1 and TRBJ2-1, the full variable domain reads EADIYQTPRYLVIGTGKKITLECSQTMGHDKMYWYQQDPGMELHLIHYSYGVNSTEKGDLSSESTVSRIRTEHFPLTLESARPSHTSQYLCASSPPRRISYNEQFFGPGTRLTVL.

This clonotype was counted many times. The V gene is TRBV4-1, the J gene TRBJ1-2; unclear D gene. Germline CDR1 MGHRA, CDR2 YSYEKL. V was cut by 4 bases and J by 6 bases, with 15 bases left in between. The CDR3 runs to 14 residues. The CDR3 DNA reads TGCGCCAGCAGCCTTCAGGTCGCGGTAGATGGCTACACCTTC. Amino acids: CASSLQVAVDGYTF.

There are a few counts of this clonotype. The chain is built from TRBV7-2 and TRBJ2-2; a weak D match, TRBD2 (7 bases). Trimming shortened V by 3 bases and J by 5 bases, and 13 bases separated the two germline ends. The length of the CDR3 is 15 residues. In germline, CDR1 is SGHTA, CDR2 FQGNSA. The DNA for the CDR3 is TGTGCCAGCAGCTTGGGGGGAGGGGGGACCGGGGAGCTGTTTTTT. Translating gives CASSLGGGGTGELFF.

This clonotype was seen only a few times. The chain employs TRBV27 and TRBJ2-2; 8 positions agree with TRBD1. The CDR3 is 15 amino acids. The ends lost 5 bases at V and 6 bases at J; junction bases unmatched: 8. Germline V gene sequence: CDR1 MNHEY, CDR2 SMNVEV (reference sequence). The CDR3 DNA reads TGTGCCAGCAGTCCATGGACAGGGAATCCCGGGGAGCTGTTTTTT. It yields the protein CASSPWTGNPGELFF.

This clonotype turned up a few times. This CDR3 reads CASSRTTLNTEAFF. In DNA form, the CDR3 reads TGTGCCAGCAGCCGTACGACCTTGAACACTGAAGCTTTCTTT. The genes are TRBV6-1 and TRBJ1-1; D is uncertain. The V and J ends lost 6 bases and 0 bases respectively, with 11 bases between them. The CDR3 is 14 amino acids. CDR1 and CDR2 from the germline V gene are MNHNS and SASEGT.

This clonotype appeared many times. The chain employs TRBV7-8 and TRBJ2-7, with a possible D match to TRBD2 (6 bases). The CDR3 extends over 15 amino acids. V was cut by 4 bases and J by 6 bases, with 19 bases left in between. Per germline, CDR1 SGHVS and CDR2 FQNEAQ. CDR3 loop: CASSSWDGSGREQYF. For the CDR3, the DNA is TGTGCCAGCAGCTCCTGGGACGGGAGCGGCCGCGAGCAGTACTTC. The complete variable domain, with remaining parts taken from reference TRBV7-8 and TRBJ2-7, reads GAGVSQSPRYKVAKRGQDVALRCDPISGHVSLFWYQQALGQGPEFLTYFQNEAQLDKSGLPSDRFFAERPEGSVSTLKIQRTQQEDSAVYLCASSSWDGSGREQYFGPGTRLTVT.

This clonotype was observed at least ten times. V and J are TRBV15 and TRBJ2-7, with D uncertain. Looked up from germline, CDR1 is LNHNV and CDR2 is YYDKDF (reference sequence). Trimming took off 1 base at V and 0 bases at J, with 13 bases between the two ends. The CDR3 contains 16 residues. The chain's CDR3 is CATSRAPGRSSYEQYF. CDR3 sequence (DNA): TGTGCCACCAGCAGAGCCCCGGGCAGGAGCTCCTACGAGCAGTACTTC.

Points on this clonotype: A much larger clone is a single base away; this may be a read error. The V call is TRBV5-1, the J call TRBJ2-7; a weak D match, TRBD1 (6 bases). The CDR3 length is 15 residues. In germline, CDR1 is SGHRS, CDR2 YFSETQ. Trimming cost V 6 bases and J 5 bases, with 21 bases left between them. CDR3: CASTVDGQGCHEQYF. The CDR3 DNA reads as TGCGCCAGCACCGTGGACGGTCAGGGGTGCCACGAGCAGTACTTC. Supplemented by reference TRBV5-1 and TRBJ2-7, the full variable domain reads KAGVTQTPRYLIKTRGQQVTLSCSPISGHRSVSWYQQTPGQGLQFLFEYFSETQRNKGNFPGRFSGRQFSNSRSEMNVSTLELGDSALYLCASTVDGQGCHEQYFGPGTRLTVT.

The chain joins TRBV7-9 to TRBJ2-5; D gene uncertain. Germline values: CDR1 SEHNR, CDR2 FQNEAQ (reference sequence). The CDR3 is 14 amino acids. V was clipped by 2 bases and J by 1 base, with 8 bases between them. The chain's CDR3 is CASSLQRAQETQYF. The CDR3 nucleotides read TGTGCCAGCAGCTTACAGAGAGCCCAAGAGACCCAGTACTTC.

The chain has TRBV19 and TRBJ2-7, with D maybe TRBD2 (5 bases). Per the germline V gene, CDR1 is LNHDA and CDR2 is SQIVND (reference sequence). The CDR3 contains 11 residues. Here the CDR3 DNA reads TGTGCTAGTCACGGGATCGGCGAGCAGTACTTC. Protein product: CASHGIGEQYF.

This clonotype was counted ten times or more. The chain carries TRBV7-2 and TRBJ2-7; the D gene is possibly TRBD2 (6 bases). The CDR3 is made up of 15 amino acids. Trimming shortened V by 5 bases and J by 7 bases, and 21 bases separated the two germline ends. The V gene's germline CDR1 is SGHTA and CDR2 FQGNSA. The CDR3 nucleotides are TGTGCCAGCAGCCCGCGTGTGGCGGGGCTATATGAGCAGTACTTC. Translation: CASSPRVAGLYEQYF.

CDR3 region: CASRTWDTEAFF. In DNA, the CDR3 is TGTGCCAGCAGGACCTGGGACACTGAAGCTTTCTTT. This rearrangement joins TRBV6-2 or TRBV6-3 to TRBJ1-1; D is unclear. CDR3 length: 12 residues. With 6 bases removed from V and 3 bases from J, the gap between germline ends came to 8 bases. Germline CDR1 MNHEY, CDR2 SVGEGT.

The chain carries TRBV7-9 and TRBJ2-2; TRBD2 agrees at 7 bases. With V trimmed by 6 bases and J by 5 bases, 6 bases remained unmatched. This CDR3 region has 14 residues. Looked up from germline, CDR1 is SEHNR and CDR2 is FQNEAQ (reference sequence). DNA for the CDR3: TGTGCCAGCAGAATGAGGGAGGGGACCGGGGAGCTGTTTTTT. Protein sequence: CASRMREGTGELFF.

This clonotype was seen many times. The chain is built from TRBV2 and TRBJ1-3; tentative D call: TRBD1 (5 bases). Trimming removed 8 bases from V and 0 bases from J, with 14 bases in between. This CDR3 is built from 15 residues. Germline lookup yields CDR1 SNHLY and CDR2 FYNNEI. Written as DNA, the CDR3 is TGTGCCAGCCAGGGCAGGGCGAGCTCTGGAAACACCATATATTTT. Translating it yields CASQGRASSGNTIYF.

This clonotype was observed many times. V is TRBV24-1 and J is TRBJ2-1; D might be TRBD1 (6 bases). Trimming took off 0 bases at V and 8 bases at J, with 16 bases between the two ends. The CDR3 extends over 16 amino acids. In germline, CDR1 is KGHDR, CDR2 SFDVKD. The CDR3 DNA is TGTGCCACCAGTGATTTGACAGGGATTCGTACGGATGAGCAGTTCTTC. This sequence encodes CATSDLTGIRTDEQFF.

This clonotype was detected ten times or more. The CDR3 bases are TGTGCCAGTAGTATTCAGTTAAGCAATCAGCCCCAGCATTTT. Translating it yields CASSIQLSNQPQHF. This chain uses TRBV19 with TRBJ1-5; D unclear. Germline CDR1 is LNHDA and CDR2 is SQIVND (reference sequence). Trimming stripped 3 bases from V and 1 base from J, with 7 bases between. This CDR3 region has 14 residues. The variable domain in full, with the rest retrieved from reference TRBV19 and TRBJ1-5, is DGGITQSPKYLFRKEGQNVTLSCEQNLNHDAMYWYRQDPGQGLRLIYYSQIVNDFQKGDIAEGYSVSREKKESFPLTVTSAQKNPTAFYLCASSIQLSNQPQHFGDGTRLSIL.

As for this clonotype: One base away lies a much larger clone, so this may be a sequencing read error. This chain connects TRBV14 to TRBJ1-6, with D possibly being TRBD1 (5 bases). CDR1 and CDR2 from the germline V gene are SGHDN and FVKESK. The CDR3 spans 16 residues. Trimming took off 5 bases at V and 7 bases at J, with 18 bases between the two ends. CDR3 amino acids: CASSVIIGTGNSPLHF. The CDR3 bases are TGTGCCAGCAGCGTTATAATCGGGACGGGAAATTCACCCCTCCACTTT. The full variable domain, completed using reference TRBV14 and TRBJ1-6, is EAGVTQFPSHSVIEKGQTVTLRCDPISGHDNLYWYRRVMGKEIKFLLHFVKESKQDESGMPNNRFLAERTGGTYSTLKVQPAELEDSGVYFCASSVIIGTGNSPLHFGNGTRLTVT.

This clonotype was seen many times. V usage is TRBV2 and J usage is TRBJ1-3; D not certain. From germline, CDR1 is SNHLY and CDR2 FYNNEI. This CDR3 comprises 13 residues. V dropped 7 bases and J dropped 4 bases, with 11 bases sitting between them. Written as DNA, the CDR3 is TGTGCCAGCAATCCGGGAGGGGGAAACACCATATATTTT. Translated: CASNPGGGNTIYF.

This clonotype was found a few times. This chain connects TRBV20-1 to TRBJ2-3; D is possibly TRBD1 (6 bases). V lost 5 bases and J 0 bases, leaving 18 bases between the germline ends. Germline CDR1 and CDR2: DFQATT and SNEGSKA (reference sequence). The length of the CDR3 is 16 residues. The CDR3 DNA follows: TGCAGTGCTTTTCCCGGTCAGGGGCCTAGCACAGATACGCAGTATTTT. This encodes CSAFPGQGPSTDTQYF.

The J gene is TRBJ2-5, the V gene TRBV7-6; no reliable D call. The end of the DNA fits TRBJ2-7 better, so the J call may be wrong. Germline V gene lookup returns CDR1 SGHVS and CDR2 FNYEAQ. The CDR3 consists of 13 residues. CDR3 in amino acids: CASSTDISYEQYF. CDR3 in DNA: TGTGCCAGCAGTACAGACATTTCCTACGAGCAGTACTTC.

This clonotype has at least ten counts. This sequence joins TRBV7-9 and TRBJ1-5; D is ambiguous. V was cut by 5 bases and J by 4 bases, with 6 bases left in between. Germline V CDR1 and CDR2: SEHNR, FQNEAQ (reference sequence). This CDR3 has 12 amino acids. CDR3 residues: CASSHDNQPQHF. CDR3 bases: TGTGCCAGCAGCCATGATAATCAGCCCCAGCATTTT. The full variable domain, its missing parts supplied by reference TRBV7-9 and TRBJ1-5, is DTGVSQNPRHKITKRGQNVTFRCDPISEHNRLYWYRQTLGQGPEFLTYFQNEAQLEKSRLLSDRFSAERPKGSFSTLEIQRTEQGDSAMYLCASSHDNQPQHFGDGTRLSIL.